What follows are 25 T cell receptor beta chains derived from one specimen sequenced in a study of OX40 agonist ivuxolimab in advanced cancers. Profiled with immunoSEQ multiplex PCR; TCRdb holds only in-frame clones, not every one. Counted here are over 50,000 clones, roughly 84% occurring once; the ten biggest clones make up approximately 0.7%. This specimen consisted of CD4+ or CD8+ T cells sorted from blood, obtained in a trial of the OX40 agonist ivuxolimab. The receptors shown here come from an adult with an advanced solid tumor such as melanoma, head and neck, liver or kidney cancer.

V is TRBV6-1 and J is TRBJ1-5, with a possible D match to TRBD1 (6 bases). The V end lost 7 bases, the J end lost 0 bases, and 10 bases lay between the germline ends. CDR3 length: 14 amino acids. From germline, CDR1 is MNHNS and CDR2 SASEGT. The chain's CDR3 is CASTGQYSNQPQHF. CDR3 in DNA: TGTGCCAGCACCGGACAGTATAGCAATCAGCCCCAGCATTTT.

This clone was detected a few times. This chain uses TRBV11-1 with TRBJ2-1, with 7 bases identical to TRBD2. Unmatched junction bases numbered 15, after V lost 0 bases and J lost 4 bases. The germline V gene encodes CDR1 SGHAT and CDR2 FQDESV (reference sequence). CDR3 length equals 19 residues. Written as DNA, the CDR3 is TGTGCCAGCAGCTTAGCAGGAGGAGCGGGCTGGGGGGGTTACAATGAGCAGTTCTTC. It encodes CASSLAGGAGWGGYNEQFF.

CDR3 coding DNA: TGTGCCAGCAGCTTAGAATTGTATTCACCCCTCCACTTT. As protein: CASSLELYSPLHF. This chain joins TRBV7-6 and TRBJ1-6; D call uncertain. Germline V gene sequence: CDR1 SGHVS, CDR2 FNYEAQ. The CDR3 extends over 13 amino acids. Trimming took off 1 base at V and 8 bases at J, with 6 bases between the two ends.

This clone occurred a few times. The CDR3 protein is CASRRERGGGLSNEQFF. In DNA, the CDR3 is TGTGCCAGCAGGAGGGAGCGGGGAGGGGGATTAAGTAATGAGCAGTTCTTC. This chain connects TRBV2 to TRBJ2-1; D is possibly TRBD2 (7 bases). The CDR3 sequence is 17 residues long. V was shortened by 6 bases and J by 7 bases, with 25 bases between the two germline ends. Germline loops: CDR1 SNHLY, CDR2 FYNNEI.

This rearrangement joins TRBV11-3 to TRBJ1-1; no clear D gene. The CDR3 runs to 13 residues. Germline-derived CDR1 and CDR2 are SGHNT and YENEEA. The ends were cut back, 2 bases at V and 1 base at J, with 5 bases in the middle. The DNA for the CDR3 is TGTGCCAGCAGCTTACGGGGGAACACTGAAGCTTTCTTT. This encodes CASSLRGNTEAFF.

The genes are TRBV2 and TRBJ1-4, with D uncertain. Germline lookup yields CDR1 SNHLY and CDR2 FYNNEI. Trimming stripped 6 bases from V and 11 bases from J, with 16 bases between. The CDR3 contains 13 residues. The CDR3: CASRDGVVGKLFF. CDR3 in DNA: TGTGCCAGCAGAGATGGGGTCGTCGGGAAACTGTTTTTT.

This chain links TRBV7-2 with TRBJ1-1; TRBD1 matches at 7 bases. After removal of 4 bases from V and 7 bases from J, the junction contained 3 bases not matched to a gene. Germline V lookup: CDR1 SGHTA, CDR2 FQGNSA. There are 12 residues in the CDR3. Written as DNA, the CDR3 is TGTGCCAGCAGCTACAGACAGGGTGAAGCTTTCTTT. Translating gives CASSYRQGEAFF.

This chain links TRBV30 with TRBJ2-3; D is undetermined. CDR1 is GTSNPN and CDR2 is SVGIG in the germline V gene (reference sequence). CDR3 length: 12 amino acids. Trimming took off 2 bases at V and 4 bases at J, with 7 bases between the two ends. The CDR3 spells CAWSSPPDTQYF. The CDR3 DNA sequence: TGTGCCTGGAGTTCCCCCCCAGATACGCAGTATTTT.

CDR3 loop: CSASGGSPLHF. CDR3 DNA sequence: TGCAGTGCTAGCGGGGGCTCACCCCTCCACTTT. This chain joins TRBV20-1 and TRBJ1-6; possibly TRBD1 for D (6 bases). The ends were cut back, 3 bases at V and 10 bases at J, with 7 bases in the middle. This CDR3 comprises 11 residues. Germline CDR1 is DFQATT and CDR2 is SNEGSKA (reference sequence).

The chain combines TRBV20-1 with TRBJ2-7; tentatively, D is TRBD1 or TRBD2 (5 bases each). Germline V gene lookup returns CDR1 DFQATT and CDR2 SNEGSKA (reference sequence). Trimming removed 5 bases from V and 12 bases from J, with 17 bases in between. There are 11 residues in the CDR3. This CDR3 is CSASTGTSPYF. The CDR3 DNA sequence: TGCAGTGCTTCTACCGGGACCTCCCCGTACTTC.

The rearrangement links TRBV7-9 to TRBJ2-7, with D perhaps matching TRBD2 (6 bases). Germline CDR1 SEHNR, CDR2 FQNEAQ (reference sequence). The germline V and J ends were trimmed by 5 bases and 1 base, with 15 bases remaining between them. This CDR3 contains 15 residues. The CDR3, as DNA: TGTGCCAGCAGCCCCACTTGGGACTTATCCTACGAGCAGTACTTC. Its protein product is CASSPTWDLSYEQYF. Together with reference TRBV7-9 and TRBJ2-7, the CDR3 gives the full variable domain: DTGVSQNPRHKITKRGQNVTFRCDPISEHNRLYWYRQTLGQGPEFLTYFQNEAQLEKSRLLSDRFSAERPKGSFSTLEIQRTEQGDSAMYLCASSPTWDLSYEQYFGPGTRLTVT.

The chain joins TRBV5-5 to TRBJ2-3; D uncertain. This CDR3 region has 14 residues. Germline CDR1 SGHKS, CDR2 YYEKEE (reference sequence). V dropped 4 bases and J dropped 4 bases, with 13 bases sitting between them. Here the CDR3 DNA reads TGTGCCAGCAGCCTTTTTGCTGCGGCAGATACGCAGTATTTT. It is translated as CASSLFAAADTQYF.

The gene calls are TRBV2 and TRBJ2-3, with TRBD2 matching over 9 bases. The CDR3 runs to 15 residues. Germline CDR1 SNHLY, CDR2 FYNNEI. After removal of 7 bases from V and 2 bases from J, the junction contained 7 bases not matched to a gene. The CDR3 nucleotides read TGTGCCAGCATATGGCTAGCGGGGACCACAGATACGCAGTATTTT. Translating it yields CASIWLAGTTDTQYF.

The chain combines TRBV10-3 with TRBJ1-3; tentatively, D is TRBD1 (6 bases). The CDR3 has 16 residues. Trimming shortened V by 2 bases and J by 0 bases, and 11 bases separated the two germline ends. The germline CDR1 and CDR2 sequences are ENHRY and SYGVKD. CDR3 coding DNA: TGTGCCATCAGTGAGGGTAGAGGGGGCTCTGGAAACACCATATATTTT. Amino acids: CAISEGRGGSGNTIYF.

J is TRBJ1-3 and V is TRBV7-9, with D unresolved. CDR3 size: 14 residues. Germline V gene lookup returns CDR1 SEHNR and CDR2 FQNEAQ (reference sequence). The V and J ends lost 4 bases and 2 bases respectively, with 9 bases between them. In DNA, the CDR3 is TGTGCCAGCAGCTCTTTGGGAACTGGAAACACCATATATTTT. Its translation: CASSSLGTGNTIYF.

The chain couples TRBV5-6 to TRBJ2-7, with a tentative D call TRBD2 (6 bases). V was trimmed by 1 base and J by 0 bases, leaving 11 bases between them. Germline V gives CDR1 SGHDT, CDR2 YYEEEE. The CDR3 length is 15 residues. The CDR3 protein is CASSLPGRSSYEQYF. The CDR3 region has the DNA TGTGCCAGCAGCTTGCCGGGGAGGAGCTCCTACGAGCAGTACTTC. Combining the CDR3 with reference TRBV5-6 and TRBJ2-7 gives the whole variable domain DAGVTQSPTHLIKTRGQQVTLRCSPKSGHDTVSWYQQALGQGPQFIFQYYEEEERQRGNFPDRFSGHQFPNYSSELNVNALLLGDSALYLCASSLPGRSSYEQYFGPGTRLTVT.

J is TRBJ1-6 and V is TRBV7-2; D is uncertain. V shed 6 bases and J shed 7 bases, with 16 bases lying between them. Germline V CDR1 and CDR2: SGHTA, FQGNSA. The CDR3 has 15 residues. The CDR3 reads CASSRDSMGNSPLHF. CDR3 nucleotide sequence: TGTGCCAGCAGTCGAGACTCTATGGGAAATTCACCCCTCCACTTT.

V gene TRBV6-5 combines with J gene TRBJ1-2; D remains ambiguous. The CDR3 totals 14 residues. Germline-derived CDR1 and CDR2 are MNHEY and SVGAGI. V lost 0 bases, J lost 2 bases, and 7 bases lay in between. This chain's CDR3 is CASSYSVGNYGYTF. The CDR3, as DNA: TGTGCCAGCAGTTACTCGGTAGGAAACTATGGCTACACCTTC.

This chain links TRBV11-2 with TRBJ2-3; D is perhaps TRBD1 or TRBD2 (5 bases each). Deletions cut 7 bases from V and 3 bases from J, with 17 bases between. Germline V gene data show CDR1 as SGHAT and CDR2 as FQNNGV. The CDR3 length is 15 residues. CDR3 bases: TGTGCCAGCAACTCGGTCGCTGGGGGTACAGATACGCAGTATTTT. It yields the protein CASNSVAGGTDTQYF.

Note on this clone: Other DNA sequences within the sample encode an identical CDR3. The V call is TRBV19, the J call TRBJ1-5; 11 bases map to TRBD1. From germline, CDR1 is LNHDA and CDR2 SQIVND (reference sequence). The CDR3 length is 16 residues. V was pared by 2 bases and J by 7 bases, with 7 bases of the junction left unmatched. Here the CDR3 reads CASSIPGQGARQPQHF. The CDR3 coding sequence is TGTGCCAGTAGTATACCAGGACAGGGGGCAAGGCAGCCCCAGCATTTT. Full variable domain (rest looked up from reference TRBV19 and TRBJ1-5): DGGITQSPKYLFRKEGQNVTLSCEQNLNHDAMYWYRQDPGQGLRLIYYSQIVNDFQKGDIAEGYSVSREKKESFPLTVTSAQKNPTAFYLCASSIPGQGARQPQHFGDGTRLSIL.

The chain carries TRBV5-1 and TRBJ2-2, with 9 bases matching TRBD1. The CDR3 contains 15 residues. In germline, CDR1 is SGHRS, CDR2 YFSETQ. The trim removed 0 bases at V and 5 bases at J, leaving 2 bases unmatched. CDR3 in amino acids: CASSLGTGVTGELFF. The DNA for the CDR3 is TGCGCCAGCAGCTTGGGGACAGGGGTTACCGGGGAGCTGTTTTTT. Filled out from reference TRBV5-1 and TRBJ2-2, the complete variable domain reads KAGVTQTPRYLIKTRGQQVTLSCSPISGHRSVSWYQQTPGQGLQFLFEYFSETQRNKGNFPGRFSGRQFSNSRSEMNVSTLELGDSALYLCASSLGTGVTGELFFGEGSRLTVL.

DNA for the CDR3: TGTGCCAGCAGCTTAGACTCCGGGAATGGCAACGAGCAGTACTTC. Protein: CASSLDSGNGNEQYF. The chain links TRBV13 to TRBJ2-5; possible D gene TRBD2, 5 bases. The assigned J gene may be wrong: the sequence end matches TRBJ2-7 better. There are 15 residues in the CDR3. Germline CDR1 and CDR2: PRHDT and FYEKMQ (reference sequence).

V is TRBV25-1 and J is TRBJ1-2; the D is unclear. Germline V gives CDR1 MGHDK, CDR2 SYGVNS. The CDR3 has 12 amino acids. V shed 4 bases and J shed 8 bases, with 11 bases lying between them. The CDR3 region is CASSVTGYGYTF. CDR3 nucleotides: TGTGCCAGCAGTGTAACGGGGTACGGCTACACCTTC.

V usage is TRBV5-4 and J usage is TRBJ2-7; maybe TRBD2 (5 bases). The CDR3 runs 13 residues. The germline gives CDR1 SGHNT, CDR2 YYREEE (reference sequence). Trimming removed 1 base from V and 3 bases from J, with 8 bases in between. CDR3 protein: CASSLSGLYEQYF. The CDR3, as DNA: TGTGCCAGCAGCTTGAGTGGACTCTACGAGCAGTACTTC. Supplemented by reference TRBV5-4 and TRBJ2-7, the full variable domain reads ETGVTQSPTHLIKTRGQQVTLRCSSQSGHNTVSWYQQALGQGPQFIFQYYREEENGRGNFPPRFSGLQFPNYSSELNVNALELDDSALYLCASSLSGLYEQYFGPGTRLTVT.

The CDR3 DNA follows: TGTGCCAGCAGCCTCGAACGTCATTATACGCAGTATTTT. It specifies CASSLERHYTQYF. V usage is TRBV7-6 and J usage is TRBJ2-3; D is unresolved. V was pared by 5 bases and J by 7 bases, with 13 bases between. The CDR3 runs to 13 residues. Germline V CDR1 and CDR2: SGHVS, FNYEAQ.